This TCR beta chain comes out of a study of T cells after yellow fever vaccination. Across the whole study: When fractions had low cell numbers, they were prepared with SMART-Seq v4 Ultra Low Input. Study-level findings and limits: A faster peak, day 5 versus 15, was reached by the weaker secondary response. Researchers noted that a small share of clonotypes showed up in both CD4 and CD8 compartments.

They built TCR cDNA with 5'RACE template switching, a step that put in a universal primer site and UMIs. TCRdb processed the 5' RACE reads anew with MiXCR; each CDR3 protein has one entry. The repertoire consists of approximately 550,000 distinct CDR3 sequences, with roughly 19% occurring once and the leading ten covering approximately 14%. In the case of this clonotype: Its cognate antigen is unknown.

The CDR3 length is 12 residues. Trimming shortened V by 0 bases and J by 4 bases, and 7 bases separated the two germline ends. In germline, CDR1 is DFQATT, CDR2 SNEGSKA (reference sequence). The sample here was PBMCs, taken 15 days after the yellow fever booster vaccination. The clonotype was recovered from a man aged 30 to 39 who received the YFV17D yellow fever vaccine. This sequence joins TRBV20-1 and TRBJ2-7, with D unclear. CDR3 in DNA: TGCAGTGCTAGAGATAAGCCGTACGAGCAGTACTTC. Translating it yields CSARDKPYEQYF.